The entry that follows covers one T cell receptor beta chain sequence. What it recognizes is unknown. The germline gene is not matched at one end of the junction; a read error may be the cause. The record originates from a study of T cell responses to AZD1222 COVID-19 vaccine. The CDR3 totals 12 residues. CDR1 SQVTM and CDR2 ANQGSEA come from the germline V gene. This table comes from immunoSEQ multiplex PCR, and its TCRdb copy is limited to in-frame clones, with some not included. The sample contains some 90,000 clones, around 91% of which appear only once. General study results and limits: Repertoires were collected only later (after the peak T cell response had occurred).

V and J are TRBV29-1 and TRBJ2-5; D remains ambiguous. This material consisted of peripheral blood, taken on day 0 of MenACWY control vaccination. This clonotype was sampled from an adult in good health. This CDR3 is CSVQDGQETQYF. CDR3 DNA sequence: TGCAGCGTTCAAGACGGCCAAGAGACCCAGTACTTC.